The 17 T cell receptor beta chains below all came from one sample that was sequenced in a study of blood T cell repertoires in COVID-19. Assay: immunoSEQ multiplex PCR; the TCRdb copy retains only in-frame clones and omits some. This table holds around 290,000 clones, about 86% found once. The sequenced sample was peripheral blood. These receptors were collected from a woman aged 65 to 85 with COVID-19, enrolled during active disease.

V and J are TRBV12-3 or TRBV12-4 and TRBJ1-5; D gene uncertain. V was pared by 5 bases and J by 3 bases, with 8 bases between. This CDR3 spans 13 amino acids. The CDR3 region has the DNA TGTGCCAGCAGTCCGAGTCCCAATCAGCCCCAGCATTTT. Its translation: CASSPSPNQPQHF.

The chain carries TRBV2 and TRBJ1-1; 9 bases agree with TRBD1. Germline V gene lookup returns CDR1 SNHLY and CDR2 FYNNEI. V lost 7 bases and J lost 1; bases outside the gene matches: 7. This CDR3 is 15 amino acids long. CDR3: CASTVAGQGNTEAFF. In DNA, the CDR3 is TGTGCCAGCACCGTCGCGGGACAGGGGAACACTGAAGCTTTCTTT. Using reference TRBV2 and TRBJ1-1 for the parts outside the CDR3, the full variable domain is EPEVTQTPSHQVTQMGQEVILRCVPISNHLYFYWYRQILGQKVEFLVSFYNNEISEKSEIFDDQFSVERPDGSNFTLKIRSTKLEDSAMYFCASTVAGQGNTEAFFGQGTRLTVV.

The chain employs TRBV5-1 and TRBJ2-7; the match to TRBD1 covers 12 bases. Unmatched junction bases numbered 4, after V lost 0 bases and J lost 3 bases. The CDR3 has 16 residues. Germline-derived CDR1 and CDR2 are SGHRS and YFSETQ. The CDR3 DNA reads as TGCGCCAGCAGCTTGGCCGGGACAGGGGGCGGCTACGAGCAGTACTTC. Amino acid sequence: CASSLAGTGGGYEQYF.

The rearrangement links TRBV7-9 to TRBJ2-5, with 9 bases that match TRBD2. The germline gives CDR1 SEHNR, CDR2 FQNEAQ (reference sequence). The CDR3 sequence is 15 residues long. V lost 8 bases to trimming and J lost 5 bases; unmatched junction nucleotides: 12. For the CDR3, the DNA is TGTGCCAGCGGGAAAGCGGGGGGCGAGGGGGAGACCCAGTACTTC. It encodes CASGKAGGEGETQYF.

This clone came up once. The chain links TRBV9 to TRBJ2-1; 11 positions match TRBD2. Looked up from germline, CDR1 is SGDLS and CDR2 is YYNGEE. The CDR3 contains 16 residues. V lost 4 bases to trimming and J lost 10 bases; unmatched junction nucleotides: 13. The CDR3 DNA reads TGTGCCAGCAGCTCTCGACTAGCGGGGTTGTTAGGCGAGCAGTTCTTC. Translation gives CASSSRLAGLLGEQFF.

This chain uses TRBV10-3 with TRBJ2-1; D might be TRBD2 (5 bases). From germline, CDR1 is ENHRY and CDR2 SYGVKD. The germline V and J ends were trimmed by 0 bases and 1 base, with 7 bases remaining between them. The CDR3 has 15 amino acids. The CDR3 loop reads CAISESRGSYNEQFF. The CDR3 region has the DNA TGTGCCATCAGTGAGTCACGAGGGTCCTACAATGAGCAGTTCTTC.

The chain employs TRBV19 and TRBJ2-3; 7 bases align to TRBD1. V trimming: 6 bases; J trimming: 4 bases; junction bases outside the gene matches: 7. Looked up from germline, CDR1 is LNHDA and CDR2 is SQIVND (reference sequence). The CDR3 spans 14 residues. The chain's CDR3 is CASRSRTGSDTQYF. The CDR3, as DNA: TGTGCCAGTAGATCCAGGACAGGTTCAGATACGCAGTATTTT.

This clone was recorded once. This chain joins TRBV5-4 and TRBJ1-5; D possibly corresponds to TRBD1 (5 bases). Trimming stripped 2 bases from V and 7 bases from J, with 13 bases between. This CDR3 is 14 amino acids long. Germline CDR1 is SGHNT and CDR2 is YYREEE (reference sequence). The CDR3 nucleotides are TGTGCCAGCAGCTTAGATGGGGGGAAACAGCCCCAGCATTTT. Translated, it gives CASSLDGGKQPQHF.

This clone was picked up one time. The J gene is TRBJ1-5, the V gene TRBV5-6, with 10 nucleotides matching TRBD1. The ends lost 1 base at V and 6 bases at J; junction bases unmatched: 10. Germline CDR1 and CDR2: SGHDT and YYEEEE. CDR3 size: 17 residues. The CDR3: CASSLLAGQGLLQPQHF. The CDR3 region has the DNA TGTGCCAGCAGCTTGTTAGCGGGACAGGGGCTACTTCAGCCCCAGCATTTT.

This chain joins TRBV19 and TRBJ1-2, with 7 bases identical to TRBD1. CDR3 length: 17 residues. V shed 7 bases, J shed 0 bases, and the junction held 14 bases outside the gene matches. In germline, CDR1 is LNHDA, CDR2 SQIVND (reference sequence). CDR3 residues: CASTIALGQHANYGYTF. The CDR3 DNA sequence: TGTGCCAGTACCATTGCCCTGGGACAGCATGCTAACTATGGCTACACCTTC.

The chain combines TRBV19 with TRBJ1-5, with TRBD1 identical over 9 bases. CDR3 length equals 16 residues. Trimming at V came to 8 bases and at J to 0 bases, leaving 8 bases not matched to a gene. CDR1 and CDR2 (germline): LNHDA, SQIVND (reference sequence). CDR3: CASCDRGGYSNQPQHF. For the CDR3, the DNA is TGTGCCAGTTGCGACAGGGGGGGATATAGCAATCAGCCCCAGCATTTT.

In its sample, this clone was seen once. V and J are TRBV19 and TRBJ1-6; 8 bases are shared with TRBD1. Looked up from germline, CDR1 is LNHDA and CDR2 is SQIVND (reference sequence). V was clipped by 4 bases and J by 8 bases; unmatched bases: 10. The CDR3 length is 16 residues. Here the CDR3 reads CASSKGTGQLYSPLHF. The CDR3 nucleotides read TGTGCCAGTAGTAAAGGGACAGGCCAACTTTATTCACCCCTCCACTTT.

CDR3 sequence (DNA): TGTGCCAGCAGCCAAGGGACAAGGGCACTAAACACTGAAGCTTTCTTT. It is translated as CASSQGTRALNTEAFF. The chain has TRBV3-1 (or the pseudogene TRBV3-2) and TRBJ1-1, with D possibly being TRBD1 (5 bases). The germline CDR1 and CDR2 sequences are LGHDT and YNNKEL (reference sequence). This CDR3 is built from 16 residues. V dropped 1 base and J dropped 2 bases, with 14 bases sitting between them.

The chain couples TRBV5-8 to TRBJ2-2; 10 bases align to TRBD1. Per the germline V gene, CDR1 is SGHTS and CDR2 is YDEGEE. Germline trimming cut 1 base from V and 3 bases from J; bases unmatched to any gene: 9. This CDR3 is built from 18 residues. CDR3 in amino acids: CASSLSIGQGEYTGELFF. CDR3 sequence (DNA): TGTGCCAGCAGCTTGAGCATAGGACAGGGGGAGTACACCGGGGAGCTGTTTTTT. Together with reference TRBV5-8 and TRBJ2-2, the CDR3 gives the full variable domain: EAGVTQSPTHLIKTRGQQATLRCSPISGHTSVYWYQQALGLGLQFLLWYDEGEERNRGNFPPRFSGRQFPNYSSELNVNALELEDSALYLCASSLSIGQGEYTGELFFGEGSRLTVL.

The chain employs TRBV7-9 and TRBJ1-2; 9 bases line up with TRBD1. The CDR3 has 15 amino acids. V shed 3 bases and J 1 base; nucleotides not matched to a gene: 3. Germline V lookup: CDR1 SEHNR, CDR2 FQNEAQ (reference sequence). The CDR3 loop reads CASSFGQGNNYGYTF. In DNA, the CDR3 is TGTGCCAGCAGCTTCGGACAGGGGAATAACTATGGCTACACCTTC. Full variable domain (outside the CDR3, taken from reference TRBV7-9 and TRBJ1-2): DTGVSQNPRHKITKRGQNVTFRCDPISEHNRLYWYRQTLGQGPEFLTYFQNEAQLEKSRLLSDRFSAERPKGSFSTLEIQRTEQGDSAMYLCASSFGQGNNYGYTFGSGTRLTVV.

The CDR3 loop reads CASSIGLGGYNEQFF. The CDR3 coding sequence is TGTGCCAGTAGTATAGGGCTGGGAGGGTACAATGAGCAGTTCTTC. V gene TRBV19 combines with J gene TRBJ2-1; 7 bases fit TRBD2. The length of the CDR3 is 15 residues. With 1 base clipped from V and 4 bases from J, the junction kept 4 bases outside the gene matches. Germline lookup yields CDR1 LNHDA and CDR2 SQIVND (reference sequence).

This sequence joins TRBV19 and TRBJ2-3; 8 positions agree with TRBD2. Germline loops: CDR1 LNHDA, CDR2 SQIVND (reference sequence). After removal of 9 bases from V and 3 bases from J, the junction contained 8 bases not matched to a gene. This CDR3 has 14 amino acids. CDR3 in DNA: TGTGCCAGAAAAACGGGGGGGCCGACAGATACGCAGTATTTT. Translation: CARKTGGPTDTQYF. Full variable domain (outside the CDR3, taken from reference TRBV19 and TRBJ2-3): DGGITQSPKYLFRKEGQNVTLSCEQNLNHDAMYWYRQDPGQGLRLIYYSQIVNDFQKGDIAEGYSVSREKKESFPLTVTSAQKNPTAFYLCARKTGGPTDTQYFGPGTRLTVL.